The 26 T cell receptor beta chains presented below share a single source sample, sequenced in a study of shared clonotypes between healthy human individuals. Generated by immunoSEQ multiplex PCR, the TCRdb table keeps only in-frame clones and is missing some. The sample lists 1,100,000 or so clones, around 78% occurring once. Sequencing was done on a sample of memory CD4+ T cells from PBMCs. Subset indicated: CD45RA-negative fraction. The source is a young man in good health. Some clones in this sample may be carry-over from other donors' samples.

The gene calls are TRBV7-6 and TRBJ1-1; D remains unclear. Germline V lookup: CDR1 SGHVS, CDR2 FNYEAQ. The CDR3 length is 15 residues. The ends were cut back, 2 bases at V and 1 base at J, with 11 bases in the middle. DNA of the CDR3: TGTGCCAGCAGCTTATTGTGTCGGACGAACACTGAAGCTTTCTTT. The encoded protein is CASSLLCRTNTEAFF.

The rearrangement uses TRBV2 and TRBJ2-5; 7 bases are a match to TRBD2. The CDR3 totals 16 residues. Germline CDR1 is SNHLY and CDR2 is FYNNEI. Unmatched junction bases numbered 6, after V lost 2 bases and J lost 0 bases. Here the CDR3 DNA reads TGTGCCAGCAGTGAATGGGGGGGAGGGTACCAAGAGACCCAGTACTTC. The encoded protein is CASSEWGGGYQETQYF.

The chain links TRBV5-6 to TRBJ2-3, with 8 bases matching TRBD1. Germline-derived CDR1 and CDR2 are SGHDT and YYEEEE. The ends lost 4 bases at V and 4 bases at J; junction bases unmatched: 8. This CDR3 is 15 amino acids long. The CDR3 here is CASSAGQGWADTQYF. The CDR3, as DNA: TGTGCCAGCAGCGCCGGACAGGGTTGGGCAGATACGCAGTATTTT.

V gene TRBV7-8 combines with J gene TRBJ2-7; 7 bases fit TRBD1. This CDR3 has 13 residues. The junction had 6 bases not matched to a gene; V was cut back by 5 bases and J by 5 bases. The germline V gene encodes CDR1 SGHVS and CDR2 FQNEAQ. The CDR3 is CASSARGKDEQYF. In nucleotides, the CDR3 is TGTGCCAGCAGCGCCAGGGGGAAAGACGAGCAGTACTTC. The whole variable domain, remainder taken from reference TRBV7-8 and TRBJ2-7, is GAGVSQSPRYKVAKRGQDVALRCDPISGHVSLFWYQQALGQGPEFLTYFQNEAQLDKSGLPSDRFFAERPEGSVSTLKIQRTQQEDSAVYLCASSARGKDEQYFGPGTRLTVT.

The chain carries TRBV11-3 and TRBJ1-1; D is ambiguous. The CDR3 loop spans 13 amino acids. V lost 0 bases, J lost 8 bases, and 10 bases lay in between. Germline V gene lookup returns CDR1 SGHNT and CDR2 YENEEA. The CDR3 loop is CASSLDFGREAFF. Written as DNA, the CDR3 is TGTGCCAGCAGCTTAGATTTTGGGAGAGAAGCTTTCTTT.

V usage is TRBV11-2 and J usage is TRBJ2-2, with a possible D match to TRBD2 (6 bases). Trimming cost V 1 base and J 7 bases, with 16 bases left between them. CDR3 length: 16 amino acids. Germline V gene data show CDR1 as SGHAT and CDR2 as FQNNGV. The CDR3 spells CASSLVGGSGGGELFF. Written as DNA, the CDR3 is TGTGCCAGCAGCTTAGTAGGTGGTAGCGGAGGCGGGGAGCTGTTTTTT.

CDR3 in DNA: TGTGCCGGGGCCCCAACAGGGATGGGGGGGACCCAGTACTTC. It translates to CAGAPTGMGGTQYF. This chain joins TRBV30 and TRBJ2-5; D is tentatively TRBD1 or TRBD2 (6 bases each). There are 14 residues in the CDR3. Trimming pared 8 bases from V and 7 bases from J, leaving 23 bases between. CDR1 and CDR2 (germline): GTSNPN, SVGIG (reference sequence).

The rearrangement joins TRBV11-2 to TRBJ1-2; no reliable D call. The CDR3 is 14 residues long. V lost 5 bases and J lost 2, with 12 bases in between. Germline loops: CDR1 SGHAT, CDR2 FQNNGV. In DNA, the CDR3 is TGTGCCAGCAGCCAAGAGCGCTCAAACTATGGCTACACCTTC. It codes for CASSQERSNYGYTF.

In its sample, this clone was seen once. V is TRBV27 and J is TRBJ1-2; TRBD1 agrees at 7 bases. Germline values: CDR1 MNHEY, CDR2 SMNVEV (reference sequence). This CDR3 has 15 amino acids. After removal of 6 bases from V and 0 bases from J, the junction contained 7 bases not matched to a gene. The CDR3 coding sequence is TGTGCCAGCAGGGACCCGGGACAGACTAACTATGGCTACACCTTC. Its protein product is CASRDPGQTNYGYTF.

This sequence joins TRBV6-5 and TRBJ1-1; TRBD1 agrees at 8 bases. CDR3 length equals 14 residues. The germline CDR1 and CDR2 sequences are MNHEY and SVGAGI. V trimming: 7 bases; J trimming: 0 bases; junction bases outside the gene matches: 4. The CDR3, as DNA: TGTGCCAGCACTAAGGACAGGGTGAACACTGAAGCTTTCTTT. This codes for CASTKDRVNTEAFF.

The V call is TRBV28, the J call TRBJ1-2; 9 bases line up with TRBD1. After removal of 7 bases from V and 8 bases from J, the junction contained 8 bases not matched to a gene. This CDR3 comprises 13 residues. CDR1 is MDHEN, CDR2 SYDVKM, per germline. The CDR3 nucleotides are TGTGCCAGCACCATACAGGGGGCGGAGGGCTACACCTTC. Protein sequence: CASTIQGAEGYTF.

V usage is TRBV7-9 and J usage is TRBJ1-6; the match to TRBD1 covers 10 bases. The length of the CDR3 is 14 residues. J gave up 10 bases and V 4 bases, and 4 bases lay outside the gene matches. From germline, CDR1 is SEHNR and CDR2 FQNEAQ (reference sequence). CDR3 sequence (DNA): TGTGCCAGCAGCTCCGGGACAGGGGACTCACCCCTCCACTTT. It is translated as CASSSGTGDSPLHF.

This chain joins TRBV19 and TRBJ1-1, with 9 positions matching TRBD1. The CDR3 is made up of 15 amino acids. V shed 3 bases and J 10 bases; nucleotides not matched to a gene: 12. Germline CDR1 LNHDA, CDR2 SQIVND (reference sequence). As DNA, the CDR3 is TGTGCCAGTAGTATCCACCGGGACAGGGTATCTGGAGCTTTCTTT. The encoded protein is CASSIHRDRVSGAFF.

The rearrangement joins TRBV9 to TRBJ2-1, with 9 bases identical to TRBD2. Trimming took 4 bases from V and 7 from J; bases not matched to a gene: 6. CDR1 is SGDLS, CDR2 YYNGEE, per germline. The CDR3 is 14 amino acids. The chain's CDR3 is CASSKRLAANEQFF. The CDR3, as DNA: TGTGCCAGCAGCAAGAGACTAGCGGCTAATGAGCAGTTCTTC. Complete variable domain (other parts from reference TRBV9 and TRBJ2-1): DSGVTQTPKHLITATGQRVTLRCSPRSGDLSVYWYQQSLDQGLQFLIQYYNGEERAKGNILERFSAQQFPDLHSELNLSSLELGDSALYFCASSKRLAANEQFFGPGTRLTVL.

The V call is TRBV7-9, the J call TRBJ2-3; D remains unclear. Trimming removed 2 bases at V and 2 bases at J, with 17 bases between. The CDR3 totals 17 residues. CDR1 is SEHNR and CDR2 is FQNEAQ in the germline V gene (reference sequence). In DNA, the CDR3 is TGTGCCAGCAGCTTAAGTGAGTGGCTCGGCGACACAGATACGCAGTATTTT. It translates to CASSLSEWLGDTDTQYF.

This rearrangement joins TRBV2 to TRBJ1-4; tentative D call: TRBD1 (6 bases). The CDR3 loop spans 16 amino acids. V was cut by 3 bases and J by 7 bases, with 18 bases left in between. Germline V CDR1 and CDR2: SNHLY, FYNNEI. CDR3 in DNA: TGTGCCAGCAGTGACCGGGACATTGTGAGGTCTGAAAAACTGTTTTTT. It codes for CASSDRDIVRSEKLFF.

This sequence joins TRBV7-2 and TRBJ2-7; 9 bases fit TRBD2. The CDR3 is 14 residues long. V shed 5 bases and J 5 bases; nucleotides not matched to a gene: 7. Germline lookup yields CDR1 SGHTA and CDR2 FQGNSA. The CDR3 is CASSRSGRLNEQYF. The DNA of the CDR3 is TGTGCCAGCAGCCGGAGCGGGAGGCTGAACGAGCAGTACTTC.

V usage is TRBV19 and J usage is TRBJ2-5, with D possibly TRBD2 on 6 matching bases. Between the trimmed V and J ends, which lost 3 bases and 2 bases, there was a span of 7 bases. Germline loops: CDR1 LNHDA, CDR2 SQIVND (reference sequence). The CDR3 is 13 residues long. The CDR3 reads CASSMREQETQYF. The CDR3 DNA reads as TGTGCCAGTAGTATGCGGGAACAAGAGACCCAGTACTTC.

Comment on this clone: The same CDR3 is also encoded by other DNA sequences in this sample. The rearrangement links TRBV5-1 to TRBJ2-5, with D maybe TRBD1 (6 bases). V was cut by 0 bases and J by 2 bases, with 8 bases left in between. This CDR3 comprises 14 residues. Per germline, CDR1 SGHRS and CDR2 YFSETQ. The CDR3 protein is CASSLGTAQETQYF. In nucleotides, the CDR3 is TGCGCCAGCAGCTTGGGGACAGCTCAAGAGACCCAGTACTTC.

The gene calls are TRBV30 and TRBJ2-1; D gene ambiguous. CDR1 and CDR2 from the germline V gene are GTSNPN and SVGIG (reference sequence). The CDR3 spans 13 residues. V was cut by 2 bases and J by 6 bases, with 11 bases left in between. The CDR3 DNA reads as TGTGCCTGGAGTCGTCACCTTGGCAATGAGCAGTTCTTC. Translating gives CAWSRHLGNEQFF.

Only a few counts were recorded for this clone. The chain recombines TRBV7-8 with TRBJ2-3; 11 positions match TRBD2. This CDR3 has 15 amino acids. The V and J ends lost 5 bases and 5 bases, in that order; junction bases with no gene match: 6. Germline assignment: CDR1 SGHVS and CDR2 FQNEAQ. The CDR3 spells CASSPRLAGQDTQYF. CDR3 DNA: TGTGCCAGCAGCCCGCGACTAGCGGGACAAGATACGCAGTATTTT.

The rearrangement uses TRBV9 and TRBJ2-2; TRBD1 aligns across 9 bases. The CDR3 runs 15 residues. Germline CDR1 is SGDLS and CDR2 is YYNGEE. Trimming cost V 5 bases and J 0 bases; bases outside gene matches: 2. DNA for the CDR3: TGTGCCAGCAGTAGACAGGGGGCGAACACCGGGGAGCTGTTTTTT. As protein: CASSRQGANTGELFF. Filled out from reference TRBV9 and TRBJ2-2, the complete variable domain reads DSGVTQTPKHLITATGQRVTLRCSPRSGDLSVYWYQQSLDQGLQFLIQYYNGEERAKGNILERFSAQQFPDLHSELNLSSLELGDSALYFCASSRQGANTGELFFGEGSRLTVL.

Remarks on this clone: Other DNA variants within this sample encode the same CDR3. This rearrangement joins TRBV18 to TRBJ2-5; D unclear. V lost 3 bases and J 2 bases, leaving 7 bases between the germline ends. Germline assignment: CDR1 KGHSH and CDR2 LQKENI. CDR3 length: 13 amino acids. This CDR3 reads CASSPTRQETQYF. In DNA form, the CDR3 reads TGTGCCAGCTCACCCACTCGACAAGAGACCCAGTACTTC.

The V call is TRBV28, the J call TRBJ2-5; no firm D call. The J call may be wrong; the DNA end is better matched by TRBJ2-7. CDR3 length equals 11 residues. The V gene's germline CDR1 is MDHEN and CDR2 SYDVKM. CDR3 in amino acids: CASSWTYEQYF. Written as DNA, the CDR3 is TGTGCCAGCAGTTGGACCTACGAGCAGTACTTC.

The chain uses TRBV2 and TRBJ2-6, with a weak D call TRBD2 (6 bases). The CDR3 extends over 14 amino acids. Germline assignment: CDR1 SNHLY and CDR2 FYNNEI. Trimming pared 6 bases from V and 3 bases from J, leaving 9 bases between. In DNA form, the CDR3 reads TGTGCCAGCAGCCGGGAGTTTGGGGCCAACGTCCTGACTTTC. As protein: CASSREFGANVLTF.

CDR3 sequence (DNA): TGTGCCAGCAGTTACCGGGGGAGGGACACCGGGGAGCTGTTTTTT. Residues: CASSYRGRDTGELFF. The chain uses TRBV6-6 and TRBJ2-2; 7 bases match TRBD2. The V segment lost 2 bases and the J segment 3 bases; nucleotides outside the gene matches: 3. There are 15 residues in the CDR3. Germline lookup yields CDR1 MNHNY and CDR2 SVGAGI (reference sequence).